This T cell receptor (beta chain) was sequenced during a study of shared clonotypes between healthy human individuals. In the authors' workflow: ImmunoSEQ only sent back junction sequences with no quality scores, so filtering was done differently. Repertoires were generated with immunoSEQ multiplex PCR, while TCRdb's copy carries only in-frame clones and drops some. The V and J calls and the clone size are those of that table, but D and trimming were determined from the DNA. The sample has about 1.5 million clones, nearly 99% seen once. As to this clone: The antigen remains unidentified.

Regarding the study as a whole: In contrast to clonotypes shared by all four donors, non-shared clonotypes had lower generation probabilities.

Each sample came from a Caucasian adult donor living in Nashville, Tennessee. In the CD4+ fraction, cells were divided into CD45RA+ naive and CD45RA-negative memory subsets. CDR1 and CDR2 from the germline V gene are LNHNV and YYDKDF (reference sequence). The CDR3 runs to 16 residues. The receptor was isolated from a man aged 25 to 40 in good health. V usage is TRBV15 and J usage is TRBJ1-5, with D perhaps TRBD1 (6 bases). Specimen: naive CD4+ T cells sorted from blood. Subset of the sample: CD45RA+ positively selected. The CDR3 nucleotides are TGTGCAACAGGGTTAATCGCCAACTACGGCAATCAGCCCCAGCATTTT. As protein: CATGLIANYGNQPQHF.